This is a list of T cell receptor beta chains from one sample in a study of cytomegalovirus exposure and HLA in healthy donors. Repertoires were generated with immunoSEQ multiplex PCR, while TCRdb's copy carries only in-frame clones and drops some. The sample lists roughly 150,000 clones; 73% were seen once. Sequencing used PBMCs. These receptors were collected from a woman between 18 and 30 years old in good health and CMV-seropositive. The CDR3 runs from the conserved cysteine through the conserved F or W. Clone size is stated in some rows and not others, as once, few, many or a class when expanded.

CDR3 length | J gene | clone size | V gene | CDR3 protein
14 | TRBJ2-1 | . | TRBV6-5 | CASGGTGVKNEQFF
15 | TRBJ2-7 | . | TRBV5-4 | CASSRDRAVSYEQYF
15 | TRBJ1-1 | . | TRBV29-1 | CSVAGLRPMNTEAFF
17 | TRBJ2-3 | . | TRBV4-2 | CASSQGQAGGSGDTQYF
13 | TRBJ2-7 | few | TRBV14 | CASSQGLTYEQYF
13 | TRBJ1-1 | . | TRBV2 | CASKTGGDTEAFF
15 | TRBJ1-5 | . | TRBV11-3 | CASSLGRGGNQPQHF
14 | TRBJ2-2 | once | TRBV7-2 | CASSFRGRTGELFF
14 | TRBJ1-2 | . | TRBV6-4 | CASSDSPGAGGYTF
15 | TRBJ1-4 | once | TRBV5-1 | CASSLAPRNDEKLFF
16 | TRBJ1-3 | few | TRBV9 | CASSPGQTISGNTIYF
16 | TRBJ2-3 | . | TRBV6-5 | CASSYLQGAGTDTQYF
16 | TRBJ2-3 | . | TRBV6-5 | CASSYEWRGGLDTQYF
20 | TRBJ2-3 | . | TRBV19 | CASSIEGLAGGVSRSHTQYF
15 | TRBJ2-7 | . | TRBV7-2 | CASSLGGTGDWEQYF
14 | TRBJ1-2 | . | TRBV5-6 | CASSWGTGSYGYTF
14 | TRBJ2-2 | . | TRBV7-7 | CASSPRRQTGELFF
14 | TRBJ2-3 | once | TRBV11-2 | CASSQGQGADTQYF
14 | TRBJ2-7 | . | TRBV30 | CAWSVTSGPYEQYF
19 | TRBJ2-5 | . | TRBV4-3 | CASSQDWLAGGLNQETQYF
13 | TRBJ2-5 | . | TRBV6-1 | CASSDGVVETQYF
17 | TRBJ2-3 | once | TRBV7-8 | CASSFTNRVSSTDTQYF
15 | TRBJ2-1 | . | TRBV5-4 | CASSKIHRSYNEQFF
15 | TRBJ2-7 | . | TRBV28 | CASSLPGAIVSEQYF